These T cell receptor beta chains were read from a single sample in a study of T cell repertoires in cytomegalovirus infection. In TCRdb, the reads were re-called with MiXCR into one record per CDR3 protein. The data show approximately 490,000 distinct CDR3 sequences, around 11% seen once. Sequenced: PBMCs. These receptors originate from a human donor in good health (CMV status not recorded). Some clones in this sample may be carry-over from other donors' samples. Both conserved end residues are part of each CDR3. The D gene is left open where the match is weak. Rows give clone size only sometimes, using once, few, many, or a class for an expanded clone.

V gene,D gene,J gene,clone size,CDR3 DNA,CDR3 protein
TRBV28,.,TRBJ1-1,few,TGTGCCAGCCGGGCTTTGGCGGCGATGATGGGTGAAGCTTTCTTT,CASRALAAMMGEAFF
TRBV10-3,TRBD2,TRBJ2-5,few,TGTGCCATCAGTGATGGAGGGACTAGCGGGAGACAAGAGACCCAGTACTTC,CAISDGGTSGRQETQYF
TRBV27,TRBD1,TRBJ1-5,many,TGTGCCAGCAGTGAACGAAGGACAGGGGGCCCCAATCAGCCCCAGCATTTT,CASSERRTGGPNQPQHF
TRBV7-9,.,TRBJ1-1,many,TGTGCCAGCAGCCCATCGGTTGGGAGGGAAGCTTTCTTT,CASSPSVGREAFF
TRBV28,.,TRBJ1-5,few,TGTGCCAGCATTGCGGCTCCCGGCAATCAGCCCCAGCATTTT,CASIAAPGNQPQHF
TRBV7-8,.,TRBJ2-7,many,TGTGCCAGCAGCTTAGACAGGATCTACGAGCAGTACTTC,CASSLDRIYEQYF
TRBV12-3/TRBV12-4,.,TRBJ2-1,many,TGTGCCAGCGGATACTACAATGAGCAGTTCTTC,CASGYYNEQFF
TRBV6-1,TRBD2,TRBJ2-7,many,TGTGCCAGCATCTCGGGAGGGACCTACGAGCAGTACTTC,CASISGGTYEQYF
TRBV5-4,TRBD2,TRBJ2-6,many,TGTGCCAGCAGCCCAACAGCGGGAGGGATTCCCTCTGGGGCCAACGTCCTGACTTTC,CASSPTAGGIPSGANVLTF
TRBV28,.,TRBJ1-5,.,TGTGCCAGCACCCGTGAACCTGTAAGCCGCTTTCAGGAGCATTTT,CASTREPVSRFQEHF
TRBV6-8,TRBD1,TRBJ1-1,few,TGTGCCAGCAGCGAACGGGACAGGGGGCTTAACTCTGAAGCTTTCTTT,CASSERDRGLNSEAFF
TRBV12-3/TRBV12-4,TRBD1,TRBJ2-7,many,TGTGCCAGCAGTTTGCCCGGGACAGGGATCAACGAGCAGTACTTC,CASSLPGTGINEQYF
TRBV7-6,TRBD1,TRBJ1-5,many,TGTGCCAGCAGCTTAGGCCGGACAGGGGAAGGCAATCAGCCCCAGCATTTT,CASSLGRTGEGNQPQHF
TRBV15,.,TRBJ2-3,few,TGTGCCACCAGCAGAGACTTGGGGCGGGTCAGGGAAGATACGCAGTATTTT,CATSRDLGRVREDTQYF
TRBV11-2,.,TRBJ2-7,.,TGTGCCAGCAGCTTAGCTGGGGACCGTACCGAGCAGTACTTC,CASSLAGDRTEQYF
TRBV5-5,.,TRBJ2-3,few,TGTGCCAGCAGCTTAGAGGGAATGGATACGCAGTATTTT,CASSLEGMDTQYF
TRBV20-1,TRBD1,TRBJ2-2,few,TGCAGTGCCACGGACAGGAGGAACACCGGGGAGCTGTTTTTT,CSATDRRNTGELFF
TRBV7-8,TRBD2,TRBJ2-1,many,TGTGCCAGCAGCTTAGCGTTCATAGCGGGGTACAATGAGCAGTTCTTC,CASSLAFIAGYNEQFF
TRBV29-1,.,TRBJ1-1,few,TGCAGCGTTGAAGACCAAGGTCCCGGAACTGAAGCTTTCTTT,CSVEDQGPGTEAFF
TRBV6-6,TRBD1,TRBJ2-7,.,TGTGCCAGCACGGGACAGGGAGGGTCCTACGAGCAGTACTTC,CASTGQGGSYEQYF
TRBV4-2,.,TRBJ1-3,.,TGTGCCAGCAGCCAAGAGGCTACTCTCGGGAACACCATATATTTT,CASSQEATLGNTIYF
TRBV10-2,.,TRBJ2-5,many,TGCGCCAGCAGTGAGTCGATAATGGGGCTTGGAGAGACCCAGTACTTC,CASSESIMGLGETQYF
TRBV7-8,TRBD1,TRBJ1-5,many,TGTGCCAGCAGCGAGACAGGGGATCAAGGTCAGCCCCAGCATTTT,CASSETGDQGQPQHF
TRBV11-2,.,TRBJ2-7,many,TGTGCCAGCACCTCTGGGGCGGGACGGATTAAATACGAGCAGTACTTC,CASTSGAGRIKYEQYF
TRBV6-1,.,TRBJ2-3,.,TGTGCCAGCAGAGAAGGTTTTAGCACAGATACGCAGTATTTT,CASREGFSTDTQYF
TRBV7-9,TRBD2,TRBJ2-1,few,TGTGCCAGCAGCGGAGAGTCTAGCGGGAATTACAATGAGCAGTTCTTC,CASSGESSGNYNEQFF
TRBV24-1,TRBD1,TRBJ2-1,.,TGTGCCACCAGTGCCGGGACAGGGGTAGATAGCGGGACCTACAATGAGCAGTTCTTC,CATSAGTGVDSGTYNEQFF
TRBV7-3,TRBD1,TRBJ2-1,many,TGTGCCAGCAGCTATAAACAGGGGAATGAGCAGTTCTTC,CASSYKQGNEQFF
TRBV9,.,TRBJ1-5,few,TGTGCCAGCAGCGGGGGCGGGAGCAATCAGCCCCAGCATTTT,CASSGGGSNQPQHF
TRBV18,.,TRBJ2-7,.,TGTGCCAGCTCACAGGCTAGCGACTACGAGCAGTACTTC,CASSQASDYEQYF
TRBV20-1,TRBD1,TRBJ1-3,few,TGCAGGACAAAAGGGCCTGACAGGGGGCATGGAAACACCATATATTTT,CRTKGPDRGHGNTIYF
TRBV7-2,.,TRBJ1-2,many,TGTGCCAGCAGAGGAGGGGGAAGTGGCTACACCTTC,CASRGGGSGYTF
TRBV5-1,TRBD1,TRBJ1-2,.,TGCGCCAGCAGCTTGACGACAGGGGGCGCGTATGGCTACACCTTC,CASSLTTGGAYGYTF
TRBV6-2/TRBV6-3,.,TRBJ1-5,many,TGTGCCAGCAGTCGCGGACCAGAGTTTCAGCCCCAGCATTTT,CASSRGPEFQPQHF
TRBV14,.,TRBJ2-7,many,TGTGCCAGCAGCCAAGGGTCCCCTTGGGGCGAGCAGTACTTC,CASSQGSPWGEQYF
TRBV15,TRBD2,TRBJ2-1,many,TGTGCCACCAGCCTAGGGACTAGCCCGTACAATGAGCAGTTCTTC,CATSLGTSPYNEQFF
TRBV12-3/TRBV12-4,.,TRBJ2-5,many,TGTGCCAGCAGTTTTGCCAACCAAGAGACCCAGTACTTC,CASSFANQETQYF
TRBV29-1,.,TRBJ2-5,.,TGCAGCGTCCAGGGACGGCAAGAGACCCAGTACTTC,CSVQGRQETQYF
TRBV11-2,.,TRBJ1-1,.,TGTGCCAGCAGCTTAGGAATACGCAGGGCAGTCGACACTGAAGCTTTCTTT,CASSLGIRRAVDTEAFF
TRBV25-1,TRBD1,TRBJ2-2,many,TGTGCCAGCAGTGCAAGCCTCCCGGGACAGGGAAGCGGGGAGCTGTTTTTT,CASSASLPGQGSGELFF
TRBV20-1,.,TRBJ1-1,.,TGCAGTGCTAGAGATCTCGGCCGGGGGGCGAGCACTGAAGCTTTCTTT,CSARDLGRGASTEAFF
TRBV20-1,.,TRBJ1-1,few,TGCAGTGCTAGAGTAGTAGTAATGAACACTGAAGCTTTCTTT,CSARVVVMNTEAFF
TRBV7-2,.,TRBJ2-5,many,TGTGCCAGCAGCTTACGGCGCGATAGTGAGACCCAGTACTTC,CASSLRRDSETQYF
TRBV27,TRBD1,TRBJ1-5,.,TGTGCCAGCAGTTTATTCGGGACAGGGGCGCGAGGCAATCAGCCCCAGCATTTT,CASSLFGTGARGNQPQHF
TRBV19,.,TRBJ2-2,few,TGTGCCAGTAGTATAGAAGGACGAGCCGGGGAGCTGTTTTTT,CASSIEGRAGELFF
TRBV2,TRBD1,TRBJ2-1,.,TGTGCCAGCAGTGACCCGGGACAGGGGGCGAATGAGCAGTTCTTC,CASSDPGQGANEQFF
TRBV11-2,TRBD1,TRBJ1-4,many,TGTGCCAGCAGCTTCGGACAGGGGGGACATGAAAAACTGTTTTTT,CASSFGQGGHEKLFF
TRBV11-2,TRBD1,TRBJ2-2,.,TGTGCCAACAAGCGGACAGGGGGCATCGGGGAGCTGTTTTTT,CANKRTGGIGELFF
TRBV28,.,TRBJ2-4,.,TGTGCCAGCAGTTTAGGTAGAATGGACATTCAGTACTTC,CASSLGRMDIQYF
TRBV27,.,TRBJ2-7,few,TGTGCCAGCAGTTTCAAAGGGAGCTCCTACGAGCAGTACTTC,CASSFKGSSYEQYF
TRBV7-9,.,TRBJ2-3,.,TGTGCCAGCGGGCGGTCCAGGGTGTTCGATACGCAGTATTTT,CASGRSRVFDTQYF
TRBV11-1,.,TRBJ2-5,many,TGTGCCAGCAGCTTGGATTACAAGGGCGGGGAGACCCAGTACTTC,CASSLDYKGGETQYF
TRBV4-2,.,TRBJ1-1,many,TGTGCCAGCAGCCAAGGGGGCAGGACAAACACTGAAGCTTTCTTT,CASSQGGRTNTEAFF
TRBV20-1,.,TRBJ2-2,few,TGCAGTGCTAGAGGAACAGTGATGAACACCGGGGAGCTGTTTTTT,CSARGTVMNTGELFF
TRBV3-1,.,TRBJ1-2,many,TGTGCCAGCAGCCAAGATAGCCGGACAGCGGTTGGCTACACCTTC,CASSQDSRTAVGYTF
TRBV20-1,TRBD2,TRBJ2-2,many,TGCAGTGCTAGGGATCTAGCGGGGGGGGCGAACACCGGGGAGCTGTTTTTT,CSARDLAGGANTGELFF